These T cell receptor beta chains were read from a single sample in a study of blood T cell repertoires in COVID-19. The table came from immunoSEQ multiplex PCR; TCRdb's copy has only in-frame clones and leaves some out. The repertoire includes fewer than 90,000 clones, around 90% of them detected once, and approximately 6.7% sits in the top ten. Source material: peripheral blood. These TCRs come from an elderly woman with active COVID-19. Both conserved end residues are part of each CDR3. A D gene is named only where the DNA matches it firmly. Clone size appears in some rows only: once, few, many, or a class for an expanded clone.

TGTGCCAGTAGTACGCGACGACAGGTCATGAACACTGAAGCTTTCTTT	CASSTRRQVMNTEAFF	NA	TRBV19	NA	TRBJ1-1
TGTGCCAGCAGTAGAGGGACAGACCAAGAGACCCAGTACTTC	CASSRGTDQETQYF	TRBD1	TRBV27	NA	TRBJ2-5
TGTGCCAGCAGTGAACGTAGACTAGCCCTAAACACCGGGGAGCTGTTTTTT	CASSERRLALNTGELFF	TRBD2	TRBV2	NA	TRBJ2-2
TGCAGCGTTGCAGGGACTAGCGGGAGGGTTTGGAATGAGCAGTTCTTC	CSVAGTSGRVWNEQFF	TRBD2	TRBV29-1	NA	TRBJ2-1
TGCGCCAGCAGCCAAGCTCGCCCCAGGGGGCCCACTGAAGCTTTCTTT	CASSQARPRGPTEAFF	TRBD1	TRBV4-3	NA	TRBJ1-1
TGCGCCAGCCTCCTTGGACTAGCGGGAGGAGGAGAGACCCAGTACTTC	CASLLGLAGGGETQYF	TRBD2	TRBV5-1	NA	TRBJ2-5
TGTACTGGGGGGGGGTCCTTGAACACTGAAGCTTTCTTT	CTGGGSLNTEAFF	NA	TRBV29-1	NA	TRBJ1-1
TGCGCCAGCAGCTTAATAACAGGGGGCGTAGGGGCTGAAGCTTTCTTT	CASSLITGGVGAEAFF	TRBD1	TRBV5-1	NA	TRBJ1-1
TGTGCCAGCAGACCGCAGGGGGGCTATGGCTACACCTTC	CASRPQGGYGYTF	TRBD1	TRBV7-8	NA	TRBJ1-2
TGTGCCAGTCTGGATCGGGGGTACACAGATACGCAGTATTTT	CASLDRGYTDTQYF	NA	TRBV5-6	once	TRBJ2-3
TGTGCCAGCAGCTTAGCCTATCCTGTGAGGGATGAGCAGTTCTTC	CASSLAYPVRDEQFF	NA	TRBV7-9	NA	TRBJ2-1
TGTGCCAGCATCCAACCTCCAGACAGGGGAGTTGGTGGCTACACCTTC	CASIQPPDRGVGGYTF	TRBD1	TRBV28	NA	TRBJ1-2
TGTGCCAGCAGTTTATATTCGGCAGGGGAGAAAGCTTTCTTT	CASSLYSAGEKAFF	NA	TRBV28	few	TRBJ1-1
TGTGCCACCAGTGATCCAGCGGGAGGCATCAATGAGCAGTTCTTC	CATSDPAGGINEQFF	TRBD2	TRBV24-1	NA	TRBJ2-1
TGTGCCACCGGGACACTCAACACCGGGGAGCTGTTTTTT	CATGTLNTGELFF	NA	TRBV10-3	once	TRBJ2-2
TGTGCCAGCAGTTTAGGACAGAACACTGAAGCTTTCTTT	CASSLGQNTEAFF	NA	TRBV12-3/TRBV12-4	once	TRBJ1-1
TGTGCCACCAGTGACCTCCGGGACAGGGAAGAGACCCAGTACTTC	CATSDLRDREETQYF	TRBD1	TRBV24-1	NA	TRBJ2-5
TGTGCCATCAGGGATCGACAGGGCCCAGATACGCAGTATTTT	CAIRDRQGPDTQYF	TRBD1	TRBV10-3	NA	TRBJ2-3
TGTGCCAGCGCTGAGGGGGGGGCCGGAGGGAACACTGAAGCTTTCTTT	CASAEGGAGGNTEAFF	NA	TRBV28	NA	TRBJ1-1
TGTGCCAGCAGCTCCTTTAGCGGGGGAAATCCCTACGAGCAGTACTTC	CASSSFSGGNPYEQYF	TRBD2	TRBV7-9	NA	TRBJ2-7
TGTGCCAGCTTCTTCGCGCTAGGCTTGAACGAGCAGTACTTC	CASFFALGLNEQYF	NA	TRBV21-1	NA	TRBJ2-7
TGTGCCAGCTCACCAGGGGGCAGGGCGCCCTACAATGAGCAGTTCTTC	CASSPGGRAPYNEQFF	NA	TRBV18	once	TRBJ2-1
TGTGCCAGCAGCAAAGACGGGAACCGGAGTGGTTCACCCCTCCACTTT	CASSKDGNRSGSPLHF	NA	TRBV21-1	once	TRBJ1-6
TGTGCCAGCAGTTCTTGGGGGGGCCAGCCCCAGCATTTT	CASSSWGGQPQHF	NA	TRBV6-2/TRBV6-3	NA	TRBJ1-5
TGTGCCAGCAGGGGGACTAGCGGGAATTACGAGCAGTACTTC	CASRGTSGNYEQYF	TRBD2	TRBV28	NA	TRBJ2-7
TGTGCCAGCAGCTCAGTCACCCCGGGGACAGGGCGATTCGGCTACACCTTC	CASSSVTPGTGRFGYTF	TRBD1	TRBV5-4	NA	TRBJ1-2
TGTGCCAGCAGTTCCCCGGGGGGAGTGGGGGAGCAGTACTTC	CASSSPGGVGEQYF	TRBD2	TRBV6-5	NA	TRBJ2-7
TGTGCCAGCAGCGGGGGGACAGGGTGGAACACCGGGGAGCTGTTTTTT	CASSGGTGWNTGELFF	TRBD1	TRBV5-5	few	TRBJ2-2
TGTGCCACCAGTGATTTTGGGACAGGGGGCGGGGAGACCCAGTACTTC	CATSDFGTGGGETQYF	TRBD1	TRBV24-1	NA	TRBJ2-5
TGTGCCAGCAGTTTCATCAGGGGAAATGGCTACACCTTC	CASSFIRGNGYTF	NA	TRBV12-3/TRBV12-4	NA	TRBJ1-2
TGTGCCATCAACCTCGACAGGGAAGGCGAGCAGTACTTC	CAINLDREGEQYF	TRBD1	TRBV10-3	NA	TRBJ2-7
TGTGCCAGCAGCTTGGGAGGGAGGACTAGCGGGCCAACCTACAATGAGCAGTTCTTC	CASSLGGRTSGPTYNEQFF	TRBD2	TRBV5-5	NA	TRBJ2-1
TGCGCCAGCAGCTTGGGGGACAGGGTTGGCTACACCTTC	CASSLGDRVGYTF	TRBD1	TRBV5-1	NA	TRBJ1-2
TGTGCCAGCAGCCCGGGGGGACTAGCGGGAGCTATTTTAGAGACCCAGTACTTC	CASSPGGLAGAILETQYF	TRBD2	TRBV11-2	NA	TRBJ2-5
TGTGCCACTTCCAAGGGGGCAGAAAACATTCAGTACTTC	CATSKGAENIQYF	TRBD1	TRBV19	NA	TRBJ2-4
TGTGCCAGCAGCCCCCGTCCCAGGGGGTCCTACGAGCAGTACTTC	CASSPRPRGSYEQYF	TRBD1	TRBV9	NA	TRBJ2-7
TGTGCCAGCAGCTTAGTACAGGGCGGTGAGCAGTTCTTC	CASSLVQGGEQFF	NA	TRBV7-9	NA	TRBJ2-1
TGTGCCAGCAGCTCGCTACTCGGCTACAATGAGCAGTTCTTC	CASSSLLGYNEQFF	NA	TRBV7-2	NA	TRBJ2-1
TGTGCCAGCAGTCAAACCCCGGGACAGGCTACCTACGAGCAGTACTTC	CASSQTPGQATYEQYF	TRBD1	TRBV6-2/TRBV6-3	few	TRBJ2-7